This T cell receptor beta chain was found in a study of vaccination and CD4 T cells after COVID-19. Sequencing of cultured CD4+ T cell DNA used the Oncomine TCR Beta short-read assay. Each CDR3 protein gets one entry after TCRdb re-called the PCR reads with MiXCR. In the table there are 4,100 or so distinct CDR3 sequences, more than 25% of which are singletons. Specified treatment: approximately nine-day PBMC culture with coronavirus spike peptide pools or control peptides (ViraFEST assay). CD4+ T cells of the unexposed donor were collected before the COVID-19 pandemic (2011-2018). Using peptide pools, antigen-specific T cells were expanded in ViraFEST before TCRs were sequenced. Peptide pools at 10 ug/ml and IL-2 at approximately 11 IU/ml were added to cultures of two million PBMCs per well. Notes on this clonotype: The antigen remains unidentified.

The germline V gene encodes CDR1 SEHNR and CDR2 FQNEAQ (reference sequence). The trim removed 7 bases at V and 1 base at J, leaving 12 bases unmatched. CDR3 length equals 16 residues. Sequencing was carried out using CD4+ T cells from blood, cultured in vitro. This TCR derives from a human donor in good health. The chain recombines TRBV7-9 with TRBJ2-5, with 7 bases matching TRBD2. CDR3 DNA: TGTGCCAGCACCCTCTTGGGAGGGGATATCCAAGAGACCCAGTACTTC. Amino acid sequence: CASTLLGGDIQETQYF.